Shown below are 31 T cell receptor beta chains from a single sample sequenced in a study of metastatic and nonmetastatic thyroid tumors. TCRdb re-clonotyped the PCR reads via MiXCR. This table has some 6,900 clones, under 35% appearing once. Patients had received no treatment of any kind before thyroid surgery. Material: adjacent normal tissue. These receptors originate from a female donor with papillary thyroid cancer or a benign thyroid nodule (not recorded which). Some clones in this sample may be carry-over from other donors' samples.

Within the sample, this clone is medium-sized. CDR3 coding DNA: TGTGCCAGCAGCCTGCAACTCTGGGGCGACGAGCAGTACTTC. As protein: CASSLQLWGDEQYF. V usage is TRBV7-6 and J usage is TRBJ2-7, with a tentative D call TRBD1 (5 bases). Trimming took 5 bases from V and 5 from J, leaving 16 bases between them. The CDR3 extends over 14 amino acids. Looked up from germline, CDR1 is SGHVS and CDR2 is FNYEAQ.

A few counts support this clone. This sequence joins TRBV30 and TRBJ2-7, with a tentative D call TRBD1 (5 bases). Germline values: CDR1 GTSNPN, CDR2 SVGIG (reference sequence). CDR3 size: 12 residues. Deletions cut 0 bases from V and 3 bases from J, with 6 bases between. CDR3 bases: TGTGCCTGGAGTGTAAGGGGCTACGAGCAGTACTTC. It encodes CAWSVRGYEQYF.

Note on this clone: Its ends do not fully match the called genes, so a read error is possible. CDR3 residues: CASSYGTSGALSTDTQYF. The CDR3 nucleotides read TGTGCCAGCAGTTATGGGACTAGCGGGGCTTTGAGCACGGATACTCAGTATTTT. The V gene is TRBV28, the J gene TRBJ2-3; 13 bases line up with TRBD2. The CDR3 extends over 18 amino acids. CDR1 MDHEN and CDR2 SYDVKM come from the germline V gene.

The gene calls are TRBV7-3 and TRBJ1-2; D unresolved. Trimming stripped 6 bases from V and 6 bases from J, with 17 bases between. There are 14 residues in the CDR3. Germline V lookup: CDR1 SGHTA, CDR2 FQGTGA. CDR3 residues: CASSFGEGSNGYTF. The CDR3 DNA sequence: TGTGCCAGCAGTTTCGGTGAGGGTAGTAATGGCTACACCTTC.

In DNA, the CDR3 is TGTGCCAGCAGCTTGGACCTAAGGGACGAGCAGTACTTC. Encoded protein: CASSLDLRDEQYF. This rearrangement joins TRBV7-9 to TRBJ2-7; D not resolved. CDR3 length equals 13 residues. Germline V gene data show CDR1 as SEHNR and CDR2 as FQNEAQ (reference sequence). Trimming pared 3 bases from V and 5 bases from J, leaving 11 bases between.

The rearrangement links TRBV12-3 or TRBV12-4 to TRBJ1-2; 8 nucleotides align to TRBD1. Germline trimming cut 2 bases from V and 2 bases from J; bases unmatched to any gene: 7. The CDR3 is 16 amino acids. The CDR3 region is CASSLNRGADNYGYTF. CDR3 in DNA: TGTGCCAGCAGTTTAAACAGGGGGGCGGACAACTATGGCTACACCTTC.

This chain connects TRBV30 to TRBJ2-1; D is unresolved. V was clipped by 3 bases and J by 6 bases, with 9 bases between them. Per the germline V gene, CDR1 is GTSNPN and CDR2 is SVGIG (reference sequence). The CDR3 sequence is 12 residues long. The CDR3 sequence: CAWRVAVNEQFF. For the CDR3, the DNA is TGTGCCTGGAGGGTGGCAGTCAATGAGCAGTTCTTC.

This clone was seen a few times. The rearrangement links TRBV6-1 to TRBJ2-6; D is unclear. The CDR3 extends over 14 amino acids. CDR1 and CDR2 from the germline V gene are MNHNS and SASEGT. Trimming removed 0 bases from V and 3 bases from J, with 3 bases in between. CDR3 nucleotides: TGTGCCAGCAGTGAAGCGTATGGGGCCAACGTCCTGACTTTC. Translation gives CASSEAYGANVLTF.

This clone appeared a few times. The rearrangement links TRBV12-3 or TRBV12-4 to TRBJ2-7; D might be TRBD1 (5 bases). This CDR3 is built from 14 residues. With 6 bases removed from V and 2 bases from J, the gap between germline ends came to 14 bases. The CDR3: CASSSDILAYEQYF. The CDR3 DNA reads TGTGCCAGCAGCTCGGACATATTAGCCTACGAGCAGTACTTC.

The CDR3 loop reads CASSLDGGGGSPLHF. The CDR3 nucleotides are TGCGCCAGCAGCTTGGACGGTGGGGGCGGCTCACCCCTCCACTTT. The chain carries TRBV5-1 and TRBJ1-6, with a weak D call TRBD1 (6 bases). There are 15 residues in the CDR3. Trimming stripped 0 bases from V and 10 bases from J, with 14 bases between. Germline values: CDR1 SGHRS, CDR2 YFSETQ.

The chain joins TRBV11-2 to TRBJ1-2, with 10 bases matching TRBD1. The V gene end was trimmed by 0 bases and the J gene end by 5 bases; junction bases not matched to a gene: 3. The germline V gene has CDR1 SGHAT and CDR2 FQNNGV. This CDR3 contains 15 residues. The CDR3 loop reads CASSLELGQGYGYTF. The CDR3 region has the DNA TGTGCCAGCAGCTTAGAGTTGGGACAGGGGTATGGCTACACCTTC.

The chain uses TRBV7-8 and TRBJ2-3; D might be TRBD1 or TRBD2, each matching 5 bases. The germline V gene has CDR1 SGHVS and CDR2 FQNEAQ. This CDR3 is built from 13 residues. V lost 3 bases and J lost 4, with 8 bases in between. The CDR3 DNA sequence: TGTGCCAGCAGCTTGCAGGGACCAGATACGCAGTATTTT. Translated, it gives CASSLQGPDTQYF.

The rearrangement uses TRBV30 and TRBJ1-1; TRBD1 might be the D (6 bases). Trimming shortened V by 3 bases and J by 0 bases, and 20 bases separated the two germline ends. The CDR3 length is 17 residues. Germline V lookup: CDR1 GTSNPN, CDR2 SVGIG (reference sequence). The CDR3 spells CAWRPVGAVNMNTEAFF. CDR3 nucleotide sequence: TGTGCCTGGAGACCAGTGGGGGCAGTGAACATGAACACTGAAGCTTTCTTT.

DNA for the CDR3: TGTGCCAGCAGCCCCCCGGCGGGAGGCCCAAACACCGGGGAGCTGTTTTTT. Residues: CASSPPAGGPNTGELFF. The chain is built from TRBV7-3 and TRBJ2-2; TRBD2 agrees at 8 bases. The CDR3 loop spans 17 amino acids. The ends lost 5 bases at V and 2 bases at J; junction bases unmatched: 10. The germline CDR1 and CDR2 sequences are SGHTA and FQGTGA.

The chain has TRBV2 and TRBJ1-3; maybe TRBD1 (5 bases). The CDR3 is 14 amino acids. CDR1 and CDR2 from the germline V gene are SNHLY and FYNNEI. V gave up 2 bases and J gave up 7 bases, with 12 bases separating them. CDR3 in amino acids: CASSEQGPSNTIYF. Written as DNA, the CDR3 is TGTGCCAGCAGTGAACAGGGTCCGAGTAACACCATATATTTT. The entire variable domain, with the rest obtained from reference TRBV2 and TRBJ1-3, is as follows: EPEVTQTPSHQVTQMGQEVILRCVPISNHLYFYWYRQILGQKVEFLVSFYNNEISEKSEIFDDQFSVERPDGSNFTLKIRSTKLEDSAMYFCASSEQGPSNTIYFGEGSWLTVV.

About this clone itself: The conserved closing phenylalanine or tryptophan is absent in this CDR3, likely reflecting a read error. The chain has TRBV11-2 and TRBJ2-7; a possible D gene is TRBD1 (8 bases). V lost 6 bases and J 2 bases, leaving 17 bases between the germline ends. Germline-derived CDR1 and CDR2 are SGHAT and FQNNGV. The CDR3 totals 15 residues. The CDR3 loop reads CASRLDRGGAYEQYI. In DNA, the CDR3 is TGTGCCAGCAGGCTCGACAGGGGAGGGGCCTACGAGCAGTACATC.

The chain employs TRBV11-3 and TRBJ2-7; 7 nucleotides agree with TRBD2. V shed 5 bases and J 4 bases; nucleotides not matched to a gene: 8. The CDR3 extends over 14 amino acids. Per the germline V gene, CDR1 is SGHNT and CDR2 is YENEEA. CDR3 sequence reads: CASSLGPSGYEQYF. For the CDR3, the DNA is TGTGCCAGCAGCCTCGGTCCTAGCGGTTACGAGCAGTACTTC. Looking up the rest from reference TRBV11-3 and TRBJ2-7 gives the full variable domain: EAGVVQSPRYKIIEKKQPVAFWCNPISGHNTLYWYLQNLGQGPELLIRYENEEAVDDSQLPKDRFSAERLKGVDSTLKIQPAELGDSAVYLCASSLGPSGYEQYFGPGTRLTVT.

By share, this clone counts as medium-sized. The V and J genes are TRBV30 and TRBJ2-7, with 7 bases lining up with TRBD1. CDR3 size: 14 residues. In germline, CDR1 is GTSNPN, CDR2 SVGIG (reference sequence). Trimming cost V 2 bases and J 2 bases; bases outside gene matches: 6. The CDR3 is CAWSTSGGTYEQYF. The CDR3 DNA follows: TGTGCCTGGAGTACGTCAGGGGGAACCTACGAGCAGTACTTC.

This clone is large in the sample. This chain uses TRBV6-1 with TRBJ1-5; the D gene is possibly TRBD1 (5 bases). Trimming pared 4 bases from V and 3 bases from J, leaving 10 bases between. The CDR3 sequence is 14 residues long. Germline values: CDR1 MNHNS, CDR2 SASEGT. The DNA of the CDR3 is TGTGCCAGCAGTGGAGGGGCTTTCAATCAGCCCCAGCATTTT. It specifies CASSGGAFNQPQHF.

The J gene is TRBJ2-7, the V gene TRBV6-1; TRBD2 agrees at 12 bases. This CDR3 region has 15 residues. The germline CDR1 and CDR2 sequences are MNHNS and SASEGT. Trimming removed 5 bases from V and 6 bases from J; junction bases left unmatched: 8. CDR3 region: CASSKGGTSGFEQYF. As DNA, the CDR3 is TGTGCCAGCAGTAAAGGAGGGACTAGCGGGTTCGAGCAGTACTTC.

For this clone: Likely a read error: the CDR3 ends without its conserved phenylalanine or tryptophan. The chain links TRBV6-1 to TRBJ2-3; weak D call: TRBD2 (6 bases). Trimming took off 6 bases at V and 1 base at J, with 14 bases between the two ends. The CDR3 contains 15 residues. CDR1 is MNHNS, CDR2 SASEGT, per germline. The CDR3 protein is CASRPGSDGTDTQYL. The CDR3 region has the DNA TGTGCCAGCAGACCCGGGAGCGACGGCACAGATACGCAGTATTTA.

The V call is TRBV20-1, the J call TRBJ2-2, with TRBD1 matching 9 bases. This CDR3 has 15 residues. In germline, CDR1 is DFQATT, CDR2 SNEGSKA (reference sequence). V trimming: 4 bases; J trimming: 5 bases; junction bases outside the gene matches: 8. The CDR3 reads CSAKTGGEGTGELFF. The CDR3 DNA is TGCAGTGCTAAAACAGGGGGCGAGGGAACCGGGGAGCTGTTTTTT.

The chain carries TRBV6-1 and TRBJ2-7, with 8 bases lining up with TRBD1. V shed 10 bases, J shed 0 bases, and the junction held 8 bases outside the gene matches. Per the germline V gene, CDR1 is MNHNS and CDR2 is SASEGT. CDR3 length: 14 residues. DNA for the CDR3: TGTGCCACTGCCGGGACAGGCCCCTCCTACGAGCAGTACTTC. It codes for CATAGTGPSYEQYF.

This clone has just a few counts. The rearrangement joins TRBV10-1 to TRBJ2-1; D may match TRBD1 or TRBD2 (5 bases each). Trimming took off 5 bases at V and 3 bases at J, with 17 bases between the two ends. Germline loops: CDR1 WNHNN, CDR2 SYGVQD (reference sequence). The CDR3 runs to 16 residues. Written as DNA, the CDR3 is TGCGCCAGCAGTACCGGGACCTCAGATTTCTACAATGAGCAGTTCTTC. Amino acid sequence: CASSTGTSDFYNEQFF.

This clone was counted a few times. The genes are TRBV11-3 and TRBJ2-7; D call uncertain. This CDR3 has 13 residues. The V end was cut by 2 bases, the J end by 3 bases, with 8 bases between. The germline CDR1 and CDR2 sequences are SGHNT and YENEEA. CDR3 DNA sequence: TGTGCCAGCAGCTTAAGTATGGGCTACGAGCAGTACTTC. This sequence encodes CASSLSMGYEQYF.

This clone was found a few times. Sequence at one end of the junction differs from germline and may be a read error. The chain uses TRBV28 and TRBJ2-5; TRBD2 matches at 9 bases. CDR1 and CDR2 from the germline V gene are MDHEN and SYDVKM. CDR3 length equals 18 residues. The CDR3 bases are TGTGCCAGCAGTTTTGATAGCGGGGGAGCAGAGGGCCAAGAGACCAAGTACTTC. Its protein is CASSFDSGGAEGQETKYF.

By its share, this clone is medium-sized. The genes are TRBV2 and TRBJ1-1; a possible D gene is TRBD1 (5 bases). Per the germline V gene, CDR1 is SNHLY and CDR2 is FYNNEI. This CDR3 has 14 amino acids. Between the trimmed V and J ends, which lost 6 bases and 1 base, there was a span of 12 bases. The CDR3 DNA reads TGTGCCAGCAGAACCCAAACAGGGAACACTGAAGCTTTCTTT. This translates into CASRTQTGNTEAFF.

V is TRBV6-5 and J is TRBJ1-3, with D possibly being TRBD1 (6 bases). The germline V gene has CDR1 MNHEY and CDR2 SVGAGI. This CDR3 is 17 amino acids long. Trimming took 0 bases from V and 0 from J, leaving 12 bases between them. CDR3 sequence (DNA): TGTGCCAGCAGTTACTCAAGGACAGCCACCTCTGGAAACACCATATATTTT. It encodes CASSYSRTATSGNTIYF.

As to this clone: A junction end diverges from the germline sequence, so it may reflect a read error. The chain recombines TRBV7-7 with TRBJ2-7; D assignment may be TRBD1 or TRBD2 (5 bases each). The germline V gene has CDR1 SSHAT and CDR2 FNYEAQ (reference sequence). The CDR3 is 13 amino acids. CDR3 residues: CASSLAQGTEQYF. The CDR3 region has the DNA TGTGCTAGCAGCTTAGCGCAAGGGACCGAGCAGTACTTC.

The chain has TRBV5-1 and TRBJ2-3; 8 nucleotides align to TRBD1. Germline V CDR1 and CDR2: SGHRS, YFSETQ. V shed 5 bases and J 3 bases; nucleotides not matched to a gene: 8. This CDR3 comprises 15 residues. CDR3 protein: CASRDRGSTTDTQYF. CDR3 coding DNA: TGCGCCAGCAGAGACAGGGGCTCCACTACAGATACGCAGTATTTT. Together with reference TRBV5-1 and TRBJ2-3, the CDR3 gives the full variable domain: KAGVTQTPRYLIKTRGQQVTLSCSPISGHRSVSWYQQTPGQGLQFLFEYFSETQRNKGNFPGRFSGRQFSNSRSEMNVSTLELGDSALYLCASRDRGSTTDTQYFGPGTRLTVL.

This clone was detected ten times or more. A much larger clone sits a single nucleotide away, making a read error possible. CDR3 in amino acids: CSVNTGTGSQPQHF. The CDR3 DNA is TGCAGTGTAAATACCGGGACAGGGAGTCAGCCCCAGCATTTT. This chain joins TRBV20-1 and TRBJ1-5; 9 nucleotides agree with TRBD1. Per the germline V gene, CDR1 is DFQATT and CDR2 is SNEGSKA (reference sequence). There are 14 residues in the CDR3. With V trimmed by 7 bases and J by 6 bases, 10 bases remained unmatched.